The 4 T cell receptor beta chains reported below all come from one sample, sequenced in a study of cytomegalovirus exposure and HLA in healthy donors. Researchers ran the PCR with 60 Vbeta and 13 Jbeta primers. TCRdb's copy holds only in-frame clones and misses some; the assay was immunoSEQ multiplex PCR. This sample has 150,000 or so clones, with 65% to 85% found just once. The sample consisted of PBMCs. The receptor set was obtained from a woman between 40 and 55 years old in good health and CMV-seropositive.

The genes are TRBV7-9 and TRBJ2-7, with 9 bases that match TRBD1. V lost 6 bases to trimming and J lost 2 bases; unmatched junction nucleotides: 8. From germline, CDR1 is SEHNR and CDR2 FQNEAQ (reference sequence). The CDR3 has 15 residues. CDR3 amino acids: CASRPGQGNTYEQYF. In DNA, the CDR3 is TGTGCCAGCAGGCCGGGACAGGGAAACACCTACGAGCAGTACTTC. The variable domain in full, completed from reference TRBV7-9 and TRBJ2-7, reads DTGVSQNPRHKITKRGQNVTFRCDPISEHNRLYWYRQTLGQGPEFLTYFQNEAQLEKSRLLSDRFSAERPKGSFSTLEIQRTEQGDSAMYLCASRPGQGNTYEQYFGPGTRLTVT.

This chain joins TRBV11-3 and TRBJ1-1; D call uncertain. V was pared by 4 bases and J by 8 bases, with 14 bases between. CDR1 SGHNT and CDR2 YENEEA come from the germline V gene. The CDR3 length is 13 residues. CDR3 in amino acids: CASSSYPSMEAFF. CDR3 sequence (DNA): TGTGCCAGCAGCTCGTACCCGTCTATGGAAGCTTTCTTT.

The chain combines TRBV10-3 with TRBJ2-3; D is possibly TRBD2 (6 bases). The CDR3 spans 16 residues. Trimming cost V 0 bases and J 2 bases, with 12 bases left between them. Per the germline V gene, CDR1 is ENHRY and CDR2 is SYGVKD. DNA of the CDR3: TGTGCCATCAGTGAGTCGGCTAGCGCCTACACAGATACGCAGTATTTT. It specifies CAISESASAYTDTQYF.

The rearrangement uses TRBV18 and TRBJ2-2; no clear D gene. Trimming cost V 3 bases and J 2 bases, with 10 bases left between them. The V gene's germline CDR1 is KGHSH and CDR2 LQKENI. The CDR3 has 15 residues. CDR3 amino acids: CASSPRVANTGELFF. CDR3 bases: TGTGCCAGCTCACCCCGTGTGGCTAACACCGGGGAGCTGTTTTTT.